These 5 T cell receptor beta chains share one sample of origin, sequenced in a study of shared clonotypes between healthy human individuals. Measured with immunoSEQ multiplex PCR; TCRdb has only the in-frame clones, and not every one. The repertoire holds hundreds of thousands of clones, 72% seen once, with approximately 1.8% in the top ten. The specimen was memory CD4+ T cells sorted from blood. Subset defined: CD45RA-negative fraction. The source of these receptors is a woman aged 25 to 39 in good health.

The chain's CDR3 is CSGLPQETQYF. CDR3 sequence (DNA): TGCAGTGGACTACCCCAAGAGACCCAGTACTTC. V gene TRBV20-1 combines with J gene TRBJ2-5, with TRBD2 as a possible D gene (5 bases). Germline CDR1 reads DFQATT; CDR2 reads SNEGSKA (reference sequence). The CDR3 is made up of 11 amino acids. V lost 7 bases to trimming and J lost 1 base, with 7 bases between them.

V usage is TRBV6-6 and J usage is TRBJ2-3; D perhaps matches TRBD2 (6 bases). The germline V and J ends were trimmed by 5 bases and 11 bases, with 20 bases remaining between them. Germline CDR1 reads MNHNY; CDR2 reads SVGAGI (reference sequence). This CDR3 comprises 14 residues. The CDR3 DNA reads as TGTGCCAGCAGTCAGTCGATGGGCTACGGGGGGCAGTATTTT. It is translated as CASSQSMGYGGQYF.

Comment on this clone: The same CDR3 is also encoded by other DNA sequences in this sample. The chain is built from TRBV28 and TRBJ1-1; 7 bases map to TRBD1. The ends lost 4 bases at V and 4 bases at J; junction bases unmatched: 6. The CDR3 totals 14 residues. Germline V gene sequence: CDR1 MDHEN, CDR2 SYDVKM. The CDR3 nucleotides read TGTGCCAGCAGTTCTGACAGGGTCGGCACTGAAGCTTTCTTT. Its protein is CASSSDRVGTEAFF. Drawing the rest from reference TRBV28 and TRBJ1-1, the complete variable domain is DVKVTQSSRYLVKRTGEKVFLECVQDMDHENMFWYRQDPGLGLRLIYFSYDVKMKEKGDIPEGYSVSREKKERFSLILESASTNQTSMYLCASSSDRVGTEAFFGQGTRLTVV.

In this sample, this clone turned up a few times. V gene TRBV11-2 combines with J gene TRBJ2-1; D is ambiguous. Deletions cut 1 base from V and 5 bases from J, with 15 bases between. Germline assignment: CDR1 SGHAT and CDR2 FQNNGV. CDR3 length equals 16 residues. CDR3 sequence reads: CASSLGDRLGHNEQFF. The CDR3 DNA follows: TGTGCCAGCAGCTTAGGTGATCGGCTAGGACACAATGAGCAGTTCTTC.

This clone was picked up a small number of times. The chain uses TRBV1 and TRBJ2-3; no DNA check was done on the table's D call, TRBD2. TRBV1 is described as a pseudogene. The CDR3 has 17 residues. CDR3 DNA sequence: TGCACCAGCAGCCCCGAACCGGACGCGGGAGATCCAGATACGCAGTATTTT. It is translated as CTSSPEPDAGDPDTQYF.